Included here is one TCR beta chain sequence, with context. Its specificity is not known. The sample originates from a study of response to subunit inactivated influenza vaccine. V was pared by 4 bases and J by 2 bases, with 7 bases of the junction left unmatched. The germline V gene encodes CDR1 SGHNT and CDR2 YYREEE (reference sequence). The CDR3 has 15 residues. The study, taken as a whole, reports: Each seasonal flu vaccination may recruit only limited new T cells, authors suggested.

TCRdb recomputed calls from the RT-PCR reads with MiXCR, one row per CDR3 protein. The table has about 800,000 distinct CDR3 sequences, around 20% seen once. Sequences were derived from PBMCs from blood, sampled 5 days after vaccination. This TCR was sampled from a man between 50 and 59 years old who received an inactivated influenza vaccine. This sequence joins TRBV5-4 and TRBJ2-3, with 7 bases identical to TRBD2. This chain's CDR3 is CASSATGRVTDTQYF. The CDR3 region has the DNA TGTGCCAGCAGCGCTACGGGGAGGGTCACAGATACGCAGTATTTT.